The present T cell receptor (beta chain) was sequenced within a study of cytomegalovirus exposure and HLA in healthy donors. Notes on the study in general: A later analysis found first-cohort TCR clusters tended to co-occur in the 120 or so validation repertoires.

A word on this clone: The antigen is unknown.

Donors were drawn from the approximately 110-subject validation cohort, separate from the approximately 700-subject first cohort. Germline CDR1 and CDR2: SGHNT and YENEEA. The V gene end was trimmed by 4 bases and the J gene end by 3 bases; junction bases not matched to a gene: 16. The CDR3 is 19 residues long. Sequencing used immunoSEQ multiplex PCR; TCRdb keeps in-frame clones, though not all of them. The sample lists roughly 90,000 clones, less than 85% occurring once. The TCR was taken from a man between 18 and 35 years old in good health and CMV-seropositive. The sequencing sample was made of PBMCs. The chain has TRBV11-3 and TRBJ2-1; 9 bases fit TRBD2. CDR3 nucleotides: TGTGCCAGCAGCTCCTCTCCCCTAGCGGGGATCACTCACTACAATGAGCAGTTCTTC. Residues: CASSSSPLAGITHYNEQFF.